The 9 T cell receptor beta chains presented below share a single source sample, sequenced in a study of CD8+ T cells in alopecia areata. Stated treatment: oral pan-JAK inhibitor, 5-10 mg twice daily. Isolated RNA was reverse transcribed into cDNA used as the sequencing template. The protocol was immunoSEQ multiplex PCR, while the TCRdb copy is restricted to in-frame clones and leaves out a portion. In the table there are some 120,000 clones, approximately 60% of which are singletons. Material: CD4+ T cells sorted from blood, obtained at week 4, from a patient treated with tofacitinib. These receptors were collected from a human donor with alopecia areata.

The rearrangement uses TRBV5-4 and TRBJ1-2; D unclear. The CDR3 contains 11 residues. Deletions cut 4 bases from V and 7 bases from J, with 8 bases between. Germline CDR1 is SGHNT and CDR2 is YYREEE (reference sequence). The CDR3 region is CASSDTRGYTF. The CDR3 bases are TGTGCCAGCAGCGACACGCGTGGCTACACCTTC.

The gene calls are TRBV9 and TRBJ2-7; 7 nucleotides agree with TRBD2. J lost 6 bases, V lost 3 bases, and 3 bases had no gene match. The CDR3 runs to 12 residues. Germline V gives CDR1 SGDLS, CDR2 YYNGEE. The CDR3 bases are TGTGCCAGCAGCGAGCGGGGTGGCGAGCAGTACTTC. It encodes CASSERGGEQYF.

This clone was seen more than once but under ten times. The chain joins TRBV29-1 to TRBJ2-3, with TRBD2 as a possible D gene (5 bases). CDR1 is SQVTM, CDR2 ANQGSEA, per germline. V shed 7 bases and J shed 0 bases, with 8 bases lying between them. CDR3 length: 12 residues. The CDR3 DNA reads as TGCAGCGCTAGAGGGAGCACAGATACGCAGTATTTT. The encoded protein is CSARGSTDTQYF.

This clone has just a few counts. The V and J genes are TRBV15 and TRBJ1-2; D unresolved. Per the germline V gene, CDR1 is LNHNV and CDR2 is YYDKDF (reference sequence). V dropped 0 bases and J dropped 1 base, with 12 bases sitting between them. The CDR3 spans 16 residues. The CDR3 spells CATSREGANFNYGYTF. The CDR3, as DNA: TGTGCCACCAGCAGAGAGGGAGCCAACTTTAACTATGGCTACACCTTC. The variable domain in full, completed from reference TRBV15 and TRBJ1-2, reads DAMVIQNPRYQVTQFGKPVTLSCSQTLNHNVMYWYQQKSSQAPKLLFHYYDKDFNNEADTPDNFQSRRPNTSFCFLDIRSPGLGDTAMYLCATSREGANFNYGYTFGSGTRLTVV.

The rearrangement links TRBV19 to TRBJ1-1; perhaps TRBD1 as D (5 bases). Germline V gene data show CDR1 as LNHDA and CDR2 as SQIVND (reference sequence). Trimming stripped 3 bases from V and 5 bases from J, with 22 bases between. The CDR3 runs 17 residues. The CDR3 nucleotides are TGTGCCAGTAGTATTCCATGGGGCCGACAGAGACCGACTGAAGCTTTCTTT. It translates to CASSIPWGRQRPTEAFF. The full variable domain, rest sourced from reference TRBV19 and TRBJ1-1, is DGGITQSPKYLFRKEGQNVTLSCEQNLNHDAMYWYRQDPGQGLRLIYYSQIVNDFQKGDIAEGYSVSREKKESFPLTVTSAQKNPTAFYLCASSIPWGRQRPTEAFFGQGTRLTVV.

V usage is TRBV27 and J usage is TRBJ2-3; 15 bases line up with TRBD2. The CDR3 length is 15 residues. Germline assignment: CDR1 MNHEY and CDR2 SMNVEV (reference sequence). V dropped 6 bases and J dropped 11; count of bases not matched to a gene: 9. CDR3 DNA: TGTGCCAGCAGCACGCCTCCGGGACTAGCGGGAGGGCAGTATTTT. It codes for CASSTPPGLAGGQYF.

This chain uses TRBV7-2 with TRBJ2-7, with 9 bases fitting TRBD2. This CDR3 region has 14 residues. Germline CDR1 reads SGHTA; CDR2 reads FQGNSA. The trim removed 5 bases at V and 7 bases at J, leaving 9 bases unmatched. CDR3 nucleotide sequence: TGTGCCAGCAGCCAGACTAGCGGCAAGGGTGAGCAGTACTTC. Translating it yields CASSQTSGKGEQYF.

This clone was picked up many times. This sequence joins TRBV7-2 and TRBJ1-4, with D perhaps TRBD1 (6 bases). Germline CDR1 SGHTA, CDR2 FQGNSA. This CDR3 has 20 residues. Trimming removed 0 bases at V and 8 bases at J, with 28 bases between. The CDR3 bases are TGTGCCAGCAGCTTAGCCCCCCCGGGGGCAGGAGCGAGAGGGGGAGAAAAACTGTTTTTT. Encoded protein: CASSLAPPGAGARGGEKLFF.

In its sample, this clone was seen once. This chain uses TRBV27 with TRBJ1-2; D perhaps matches TRBD1 (6 bases). The CDR3 is made up of 14 amino acids. V shed 6 bases and J shed 3 bases, with 14 bases lying between them. Germline CDR1 and CDR2: MNHEY and SMNVEV (reference sequence). The CDR3 spells CASRDLGGHYGYTF. The CDR3, as DNA: TGTGCCAGCAGGGACCTGGGGGGCCACTATGGCTACACCTTC.